One sample yielded the 14 T cell receptor beta chains listed below, sequenced in a study of T cells in Graves' hyperthyroidism and ophthalmopathy. There were TCR beta CDR3 regions amplified from RNA transcripts. A set of HTBI primers served as the primers for a first-round RT-PCR of the TCR CDR3. Using its own MiXCR run on the multiplex PCR reads, TCRdb lists one record per CDR3 protein. Of approximately 430,000 distinct CDR3 sequences listed, approximately 15% are singletons. The source material was blood. The receptors here all came from a woman aged 18-35 years with Graves' hyperthyroidism.

The CDR3 sequence: CASSYGGETDTQYF. The DNA for the CDR3 is TGTGCCAGCAGTTACGGGGGTGAGACAGATACGCAGTATTTT. The genes are TRBV6-2 or TRBV6-3 and TRBJ2-3; the D gene could be TRBD1 or TRBD2 (5 bases each). This CDR3 comprises 14 residues. Trimming removed 2 bases at V and 3 bases at J, with 9 bases between. CDR1 and CDR2 from the germline V gene are MNHEY and SVGEGT.

This clonotype was detected many times. CDR3 nucleotide sequence: TGTGCCAGCAGGAGCGGGAGATGGGAGACCCAGTACTTC. This gives the protein CASRSGRWETQYF. This chain links TRBV6-1 with TRBJ2-5; TRBD2 matches at 8 bases. The V gene end was trimmed by 6 bases and the J gene end by 5 bases; junction bases not matched to a gene: 5. In germline, CDR1 is MNHNS, CDR2 SASEGT. CDR3 size: 13 residues.

In this sample, this clonotype turned up a few times. A read error may explain this, as a much larger clone is one base away. This chain uses TRBV20-1 with TRBJ2-3; 9 bases agree with TRBD2. V dropped 5 bases and J dropped 8; count of bases not matched to a gene: 11. The germline V gene has CDR1 DFQATT and CDR2 SNEGSKA (reference sequence). The CDR3 runs 14 residues. CDR3 bases: TGCAGTGCTCCTCTTAGCGGGAGAGGAGGTACGCAGTATTTT. The encoded protein is CSAPLSGRGGTQYF.

The table lists this clonotype with many counts. This chain joins TRBV30 and TRBJ1-2, with D maybe TRBD1 (5 bases). Germline CDR1 is GTSNPN and CDR2 is SVGIG (reference sequence). Between the trimmed V and J ends, which lost 1 base and 4 bases, there was a span of 19 bases. The length of the CDR3 is 16 residues. CDR3 in DNA: TGTGCCTGGAGTGCGACGGGACGTCTACGCCTCTATGGCTACACCTTC. Amino acid sequence: CAWSATGRLRLYGYTF.

This clonotype appeared a few times. The CDR3, as DNA: TGTGCCAGCAGCAACCCGACCCGAGGGGGCTACACCTTC. Translated: CASSNPTRGGYTF. This chain uses TRBV5-4 with TRBJ1-2; D is unclear. The germline V gene has CDR1 SGHNT and CDR2 YYREEE (reference sequence). The CDR3 totals 13 residues. Trimming took off 4 bases at V and 8 bases at J, with 15 bases between the two ends.

There are a few counts of this clonotype. J is TRBJ2-7 and V is TRBV6-1; the D gene is possibly TRBD2 (6 bases). This CDR3 is built from 14 residues. The V gene's germline CDR1 is MNHNS and CDR2 SASEGT. V dropped 7 bases and J dropped 3 bases, with 16 bases sitting between them. As DNA, the CDR3 is TGTGCCAGCACTTTGCGGGAAGCGAACTACGAGCAGTACTTC. This sequence encodes CASTLREANYEQYF.

This clonotype has a count of ten or more. The chain combines TRBV5-1 with TRBJ2-7; 9 nucleotides align to TRBD2. The CDR3 is 15 amino acids. CDR1 is SGHRS and CDR2 is YFSETQ in the germline V gene. The junction had 9 bases not matched to a gene; V was cut back by 4 bases and J by 4 bases. CDR3 nucleotides: TGCGCCAGCAGCCCCGAGGCGGGGGGGCCATACGAGCAGTACTTC. The encoded protein is CASSPEAGGPYEQYF.

Concerning this clonotype itself: One end of the junction does not line up with germline, which may come from a read error. V usage is TRBV7-2 and J usage is TRBJ1-4; 9 positions agree with TRBD1. Germline lookup yields CDR1 SGHTA and CDR2 FQGNSA. This CDR3 has 16 amino acids. CDR3 bases: TGTGCCAGCAGCTCGTGGGGACAGGGAACTGATGAAAAACTGTTTTTT. Translation: CASSSWGQGTDEKLFF. Together with reference TRBV7-2 and TRBJ1-4, the CDR3 gives the full variable domain: GAGVSQSPSNKVTEKGKDVELRCDPISGHTALYWYRQSLGQGLEFLIYFQGNSAPDKSGLPSDRFSAERTGGSVSTLTIQRTQQEDSAVYLCASSSWGQGTDEKLFFGSGTQLSVL.

This clonotype was seen a handful of times. The J gene is TRBJ2-3, the V gene TRBV19; no reliable D call. V gave up 6 bases and J gave up 0 bases, with 7 bases separating them. This CDR3 has 13 amino acids. Germline CDR1 reads LNHDA; CDR2 reads SQIVND (reference sequence). The CDR3, as DNA: TGTGCCAGTAGACCGGTCAGCACAGATACGCAGTATTTT. Protein: CASRPVSTDTQYF.

This clonotype was detected ten times or more. CDR3 residues: CASSPYRGENTEAFF. The CDR3 DNA is TGTGCCAGTAGTCCATACAGGGGGGAGAACACTGAAGCTTTCTTT. The chain uses TRBV19 and TRBJ1-1, with 8 bases matching TRBD1. With 5 bases clipped from V and 1 base from J, the junction kept 6 bases outside the gene matches. CDR1 LNHDA and CDR2 SQIVND come from the germline V gene (reference sequence). This CDR3 is 15 amino acids long.

This clonotype was seen repeatedly, ten times or more. The rearrangement links TRBV20-1 to TRBJ2-3; D might be TRBD2 (6 bases). CDR1 is DFQATT and CDR2 is SNEGSKA in the germline V gene (reference sequence). The CDR3 covers 20 residues. Trimming removed 0 bases at V and 1 base at J, with 26 bases between. CDR3 nucleotide sequence: TGCAGTGCTAGAGATCTGGGACTCACATCAGGAATCCAGGGCACAGATACGCAGTATTTT. It codes for CSARDLGLTSGIQGTDTQYF.

This clonotype was found many times. The V call is TRBV3-1, the J call TRBJ1-6; the match to TRBD1 covers 7 bases. Germline assignment: CDR1 LGHDT and CDR2 YNNKEL (reference sequence). Trimming at V came to 1 base and at J to 6 bases, leaving 3 bases not matched to a gene. CDR3 length: 15 residues. CDR3 region: CASSQGQGANSPLHF. The DNA of the CDR3 is TGTGCCAGCAGCCAAGGACAGGGAGCTAATTCACCCCTCCACTTT.

This clonotype was seen many times. The chain employs TRBV28 and TRBJ2-5, with 10 bases fitting TRBD1. The CDR3 sequence is 13 residues long. Germline loops: CDR1 MDHEN, CDR2 SYDVKM. V was pared by 8 bases and J by 5 bases, with 5 bases of the junction left unmatched. CDR3 sequence reads: CASSRDRGETQYF. CDR3 nucleotide sequence: TGTGCCAGCTCAAGGGACAGGGGTGAGACCCAGTACTTC. Looking up the rest from reference TRBV28 and TRBJ2-5 gives the full variable domain: DVKVTQSSRYLVKRTGEKVFLECVQDMDHENMFWYRQDPGLGLRLIYFSYDVKMKEKGDIPEGYSVSREKKERFSLILESASTNQTSMYLCASSRDRGETQYFGPGTRLLVL.

This clonotype was counted at least ten times. The chain combines TRBV20-1 with TRBJ1-5, with TRBD1 identical over 10 bases. V lost 7 bases and J lost 7; bases outside the gene matches: 10. CDR1 and CDR2 from the germline V gene are DFQATT and SNEGSKA (reference sequence). The CDR3 sequence is 14 residues long. This chain's CDR3 is CSVAPGQGTQPQHF. DNA of the CDR3: TGCAGTGTTGCCCCGGGACAGGGGACCCAGCCCCAGCATTTT.